This entry features one T cell receptor (beta chain) sequence. The V end was cut by 4 bases, the J end by 5 bases, with 11 bases between. The CDR3 loop spans 12 amino acids. CDR1 is DFQATT and CDR2 is SNEGSKA in the germline V gene (reference sequence). A J-beta primer mix and a sample-barcoded 5' primer were used in a second PCR of about 7 to 11 cycles. Each TCR beta cDNA got a 12-nucleotide random molecular identifier. MiXCR, run by TCRdb on the 5' RACE reads, gives a single entry per CDR3 protein. The table shows 650,000 or so distinct CDR3 sequences, with about 51% occurring only once. Extraction of total RNA produced a minimum of 5.5 micrograms from each sample. This sample is part of a study of blood T cells in healthy people across ages.

The sequence was collected from an elderly woman in good health. Sequenced: blood. The genes are TRBV20-1 and TRBJ1-1; D gene uncertain. The CDR3 sequence: CSAKPYQTEAFF. CDR3 in DNA: TGCAGTGCTAAACCCTATCAAACTGAAGCTTTCTTT.